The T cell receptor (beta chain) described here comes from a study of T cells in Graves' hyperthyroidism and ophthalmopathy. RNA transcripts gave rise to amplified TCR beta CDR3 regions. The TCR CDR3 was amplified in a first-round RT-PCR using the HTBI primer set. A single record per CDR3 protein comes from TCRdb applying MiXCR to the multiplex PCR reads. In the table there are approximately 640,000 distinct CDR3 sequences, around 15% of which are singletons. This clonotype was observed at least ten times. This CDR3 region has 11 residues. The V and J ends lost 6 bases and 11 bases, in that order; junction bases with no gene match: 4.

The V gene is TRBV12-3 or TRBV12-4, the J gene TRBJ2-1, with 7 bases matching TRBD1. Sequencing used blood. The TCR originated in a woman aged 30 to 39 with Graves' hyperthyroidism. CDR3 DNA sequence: TGTGCCAGCAGGACAGGGCGTAAGCAGTTCTTC. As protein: CASRTGRKQFF.